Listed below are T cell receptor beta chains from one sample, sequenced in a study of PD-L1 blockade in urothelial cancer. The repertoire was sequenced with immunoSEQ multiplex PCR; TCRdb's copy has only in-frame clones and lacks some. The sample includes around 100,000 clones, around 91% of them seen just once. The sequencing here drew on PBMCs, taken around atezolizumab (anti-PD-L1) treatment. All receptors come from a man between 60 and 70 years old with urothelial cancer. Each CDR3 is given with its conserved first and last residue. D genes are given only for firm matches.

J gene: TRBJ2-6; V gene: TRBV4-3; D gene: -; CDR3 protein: CASSQENSRYSGANVLTF
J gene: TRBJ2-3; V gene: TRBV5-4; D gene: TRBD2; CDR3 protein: CASSTRLAGFTDTQYF
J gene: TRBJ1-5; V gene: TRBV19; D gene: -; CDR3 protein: CASSPLVPSPQHF
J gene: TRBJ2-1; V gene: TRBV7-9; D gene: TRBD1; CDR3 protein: CASSPLRLQGAPYNEQFF
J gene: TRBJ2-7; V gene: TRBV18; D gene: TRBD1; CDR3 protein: CASSPGQGAYEQYF
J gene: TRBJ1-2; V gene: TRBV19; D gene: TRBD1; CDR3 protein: CASNRGRAYGYTF
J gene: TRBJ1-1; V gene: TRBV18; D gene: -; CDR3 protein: CASSLTDNMNTEAFF
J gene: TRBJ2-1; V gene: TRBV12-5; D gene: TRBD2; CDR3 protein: CASGLTSGVYNEQFF
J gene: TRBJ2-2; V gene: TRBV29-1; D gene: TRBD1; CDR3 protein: CSVDFQGASTGELFF
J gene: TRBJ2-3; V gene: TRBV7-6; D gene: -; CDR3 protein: CASSLFRFEGGRGVSTDTQYF
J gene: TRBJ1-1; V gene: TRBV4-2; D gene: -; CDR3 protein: CASSQDYSQGTEAFF
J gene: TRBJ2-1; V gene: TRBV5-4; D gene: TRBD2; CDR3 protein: CASSPGLAGGGDEQFF
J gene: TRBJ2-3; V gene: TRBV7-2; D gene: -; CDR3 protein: CASSLIEAALTDTQYF
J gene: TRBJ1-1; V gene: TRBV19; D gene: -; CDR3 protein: CASSIGGVAFF
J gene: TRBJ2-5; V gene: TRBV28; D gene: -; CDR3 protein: CASSFLGFRSRETQYF
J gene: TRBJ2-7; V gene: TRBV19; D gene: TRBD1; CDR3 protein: CASTLTGGTYEQYF
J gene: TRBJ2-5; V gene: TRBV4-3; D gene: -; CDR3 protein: CASSQDHGGETQYF
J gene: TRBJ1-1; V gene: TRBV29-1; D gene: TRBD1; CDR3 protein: CSAVQGANTEAFF
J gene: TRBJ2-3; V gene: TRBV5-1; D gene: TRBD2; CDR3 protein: CASRTSDTDTQYF
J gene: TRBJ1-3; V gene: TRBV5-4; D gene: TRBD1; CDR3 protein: CASSQDRAAGNTIYF
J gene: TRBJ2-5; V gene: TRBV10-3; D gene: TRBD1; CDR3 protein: CAIREGTGGKTQYF
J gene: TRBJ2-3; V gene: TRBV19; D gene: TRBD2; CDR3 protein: CASSNRGGGTDTQYF
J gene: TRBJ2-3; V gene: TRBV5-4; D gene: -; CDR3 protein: CASSRRQDNTDTQYF
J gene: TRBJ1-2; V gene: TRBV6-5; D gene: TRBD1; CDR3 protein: CASTSPGQGAPYYF
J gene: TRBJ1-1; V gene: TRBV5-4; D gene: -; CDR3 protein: CASGVQGLEAFF
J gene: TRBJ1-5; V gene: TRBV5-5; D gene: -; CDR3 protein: CASSRFGGAYSNQPQHF
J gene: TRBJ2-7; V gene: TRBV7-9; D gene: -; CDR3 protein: CASSFRAGDHEQYF
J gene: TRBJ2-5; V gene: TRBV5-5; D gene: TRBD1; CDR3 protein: CASSPGTGGGKETQYF
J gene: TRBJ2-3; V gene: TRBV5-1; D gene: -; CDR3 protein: CASSRQTSITDTQYF
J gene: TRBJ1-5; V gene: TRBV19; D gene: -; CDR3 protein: CATKTVQGGNQPQHF
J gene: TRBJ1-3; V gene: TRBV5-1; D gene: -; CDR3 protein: CASSLGQTSSGNTIYF
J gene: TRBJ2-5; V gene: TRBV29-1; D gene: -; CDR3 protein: CSVRGQEGETQYF
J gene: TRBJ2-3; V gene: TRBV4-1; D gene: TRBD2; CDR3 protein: CASSQLGLRTDTQYF
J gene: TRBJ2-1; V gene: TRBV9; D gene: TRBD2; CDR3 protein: CASRSAGELYNEQFF
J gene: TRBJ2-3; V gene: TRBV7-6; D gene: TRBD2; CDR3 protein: CASSAWTSGTGKEAQYF
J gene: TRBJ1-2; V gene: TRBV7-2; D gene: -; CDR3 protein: CASNLGGVYGYTF
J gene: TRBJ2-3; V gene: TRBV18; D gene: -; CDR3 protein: CASSPGTMADTQYF
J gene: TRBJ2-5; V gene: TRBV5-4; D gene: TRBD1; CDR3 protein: CASSLRTGGQETQYF
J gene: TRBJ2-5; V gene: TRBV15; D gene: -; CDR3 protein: CATSGGGFKSETQYF
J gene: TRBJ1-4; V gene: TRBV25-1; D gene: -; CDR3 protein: CASSDGPGGFEKLFF
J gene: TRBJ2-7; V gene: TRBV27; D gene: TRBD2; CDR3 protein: CASRSLAGGPREQYF